One sample yielded the 15 T cell receptor beta chains listed below, sequenced in a study of blood T cell repertoires in COVID-19. The assay was immunoSEQ multiplex PCR, and TCRdb's table has in-frame clones only and misses some. The table lists some 670,000 clones, just under 90% of them singletons. Sequencing was done on a sample of peripheral blood. The receptors come from a woman aged 18-29 years with acute or convalescent COVID-19.

In its sample, this clone was seen once. The chain joins TRBV7-9 to TRBJ2-5, with 14 nucleotides matching TRBD2. V was pared by 3 bases and J by 4 bases, with 4 bases of the junction left unmatched. CDR1 is SEHNR, CDR2 FQNEAQ, per germline (reference sequence). This CDR3 has 16 amino acids. CDR3 region: CASSLGLAGEAETQYF. The CDR3 DNA follows: TGTGCCAGCAGCTTGGGACTAGCGGGGGAGGCAGAGACCCAGTACTTC.

This clone was counted a single time. This chain links TRBV5-4 with TRBJ1-1, with 8 bases identical to TRBD1. V was pared by 0 bases and J by 3 bases, with 7 bases of the junction left unmatched. CDR3 length: 16 residues. Germline CDR1 SGHNT, CDR2 YYREEE (reference sequence). CDR3 sequence: CASSLDRTGWDTEAFF. The CDR3 DNA follows: TGTGCCAGCAGCTTGGATCGGACAGGGTGGGACACTGAAGCTTTCTTT.

This clone came up a few times. This chain joins TRBV11-2 and TRBJ1-3; D is possibly TRBD1 (5 bases). Per the germline V gene, CDR1 is SGHAT and CDR2 is FQNNGV. The CDR3 has 15 amino acids. V shed 0 bases and J shed 4 bases, with 10 bases lying between them. This CDR3 reads CASSLDGGEGNTIYF. The CDR3 coding sequence is TGTGCCAGCAGCTTAGATGGGGGGGAAGGAAACACCATATATTTT.

V gene TRBV24-1 combines with J gene TRBJ2-2; 7 bases match TRBD1. This CDR3 contains 17 residues. With V trimmed by 0 bases and J by 4 bases, 7 bases remained unmatched. The V gene's germline CDR1 is KGHDR and CDR2 SFDVKD. This chain's CDR3 is CATSDLTAGGRTGELFF. Written as DNA, the CDR3 is TGTGCCACCAGTGATTTGACGGCAGGGGGACGCACCGGGGAGCTGTTTTTT.

This chain connects TRBV7-2 to TRBJ1-1; D unclear. This CDR3 has 13 amino acids. The germline CDR1 and CDR2 sequences are SGHTA and FQGNSA. The V end was cut by 2 bases, the J end by 4 bases, with 8 bases between. CDR3 sequence (DNA): TGTGCCAGCAGCTTACGCGCTCCCACTGAAGCTTTCTTT. Protein sequence: CASSLRAPTEAFF.

The chain couples TRBV6-2 or TRBV6-3 to TRBJ2-7; a weak D match, TRBD2 (5 bases). The CDR3 is made up of 14 amino acids. The ends were cut back, 2 bases at V and 0 bases at J, with 8 bases in the middle. CDR1 is MNHEY and CDR2 is SVGEGT in the germline V gene. The CDR3 is CASSYREISYEQYF. For the CDR3, the DNA is TGTGCCAGCAGTTACAGGGAGATCTCCTACGAGCAGTACTTC.

The V call is TRBV5-1, the J call TRBJ2-7; the D gene is possibly TRBD1 (6 bases). There are 16 residues in the CDR3. Trimming left V 0 bases short and J 5 bases short, with 18 bases between. Germline V gene data show CDR1 as SGHRS and CDR2 as YFSETQ. The CDR3 DNA is TGCGCCAGCAGCTTGGGCGGCAGGGGAAGGTTGCACGAGCAGTACTTC. This sequence encodes CASSLGGRGRLHEQYF.

This clone came up once. The chain has TRBV4-3 and TRBJ2-2; D is possibly TRBD2 (6 bases). The CDR3 covers 14 residues. Deletions cut 4 bases from V and 6 bases from J, with 12 bases between. Germline V gene data show CDR1 as LGHNA and CDR2 as YSLEER. The CDR3 is CASSLAEGPGELFF. DNA of the CDR3: TGCGCCAGCAGCCTAGCGGAGGGGCCCGGGGAGCTGTTTTTT.

V gene TRBV2 combines with J gene TRBJ2-5; 9 bases line up with TRBD2. V lost 8 bases and J lost 4; bases outside the gene matches: 5. CDR1 is SNHLY and CDR2 is FYNNEI in the germline V gene. The length of the CDR3 is 13 residues. DNA for the CDR3: TGTGCCAGCGGGGGACTAGCCGGAGAGACCCAGTACTTC. Its protein is CASGGLAGETQYF.

The genes are TRBV6-5 and TRBJ1-3; maybe TRBD1 (6 bases). Per the germline V gene, CDR1 is MNHEY and CDR2 is SVGAGI. The CDR3 covers 13 residues. With 8 bases removed from V and 4 bases from J, the gap between germline ends came to 12 bases. CDR3 coding DNA: TGTGCCAGCGCAGGGGTGAGGGGAAACACCATATATTTT. It specifies CASAGVRGNTIYF.

This chain joins TRBV9 and TRBJ1-3, with TRBD1 matching 7 bases. V dropped 4 bases and J dropped 6; count of bases not matched to a gene: 1. From germline, CDR1 is SGDLS and CDR2 YYNGEE. The CDR3 sequence is 12 residues long. CDR3 nucleotide sequence: TGTGCCAGCAGCCAGGGGGAAAACACCATATATTTT. Protein sequence: CASSQGENTIYF.

This chain uses TRBV2 with TRBJ1-1; no clear D gene. The CDR3 has 16 residues. CDR1 is SNHLY and CDR2 is FYNNEI in the germline V gene. V was clipped by 2 bases and J by 0 bases, with 13 bases between them. CDR3 region: CASSETPQTMNTEAFF. The CDR3 DNA reads TGTGCCAGCAGTGAAACCCCGCAGACTATGAACACTGAAGCTTTCTTT.

The rearrangement uses TRBV4-1 and TRBJ2-7; a possible D gene is TRBD1 (6 bases). Germline values: CDR1 MGHRA, CDR2 YSYEKL. This CDR3 spans 16 amino acids. V gave up 4 bases and J gave up 1 base, with 17 bases separating them. CDR3 DNA: TGCGCCAGCAGCCGCTACCAGTGGCAGGGGTCCTACGAGCAGTACTTC. Translation gives CASSRYQWQGSYEQYF.

The chain links TRBV15 to TRBJ2-7, with D possibly TRBD2 on 6 matching bases. The CDR3 runs 12 residues. The V and J ends lost 6 bases and 3 bases respectively, with 9 bases between them. In germline, CDR1 is LNHNV, CDR2 YYDKDF (reference sequence). The DNA for the CDR3 is TGTGCCACCAGGGGACTCTTCTACGAGCAGTACTTC. It encodes CATRGLFYEQYF.

For the CDR3, the DNA is TGTGCCAGCAGCTTAAGGACCTCGGGGGGCTACACCTTC. Its protein is CASSLRTSGGYTF. The V gene is TRBV7-2, the J gene TRBJ1-2; D remains unclear. With 2 bases removed from V and 8 bases from J, the gap between germline ends came to 12 bases. There are 13 residues in the CDR3. Germline V gene data show CDR1 as SGHTA and CDR2 as FQGNSA.